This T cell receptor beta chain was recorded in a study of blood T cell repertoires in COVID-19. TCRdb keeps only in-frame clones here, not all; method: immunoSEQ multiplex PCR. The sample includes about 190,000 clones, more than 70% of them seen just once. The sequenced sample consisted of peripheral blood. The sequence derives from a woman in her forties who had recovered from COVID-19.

The CDR3 spells CSVGSGSTDTQYF. The CDR3 coding sequence is TGCAGCGTTGGTAGCGGGAGCACAGATACGCAGTATTTT. The gene calls are TRBV29-1 and TRBJ2-3; the match to TRBD2 covers 7 bases. Germline V gives CDR1 SQVTM, CDR2 ANQGSEA. This CDR3 has 13 amino acids. With 4 bases clipped from V and 0 bases from J, the junction kept 1 base outside the gene matches.